The T cell receptor beta chain under discussion was sequenced for a study of cytomegalovirus exposure and HLA in healthy donors. Across the whole study: Unique TCRs from HLA-typed donors, roughly 89 million of them, were held in an early data release. When 398 donors were genotyped, about 86% of them were found to fall in the Caucasian-associated ancestry cluster.

Details on this clone: Antigen: not known.

Germline V gene sequence: CDR1 SGHRS, CDR2 YFSETQ. The CDR3 is made up of 16 amino acids. With 0 bases clipped from V and 6 bases from J, the junction kept 3 bases outside the gene matches. Study findings and constraints: The authors later found TCR association rates varying by HLA locus, with DRB1 most and HLA-C fewest. One variant, a missense change in DCLRE1C, was linked in a later analysis to TCR beta V- and J-gene trimming.

This PCR relied on a set of 60 Vbeta primers and 13 Jbeta primers. Assay: immunoSEQ multiplex PCR; the TCRdb copy retains only in-frame clones and omits some. The sample holds 95,000 to 110,000 clones; around 80% are singletons and the top ten take around 5%. The origin of this receptor is a young woman in good health and CMV-seropositive. This chain links TRBV5-1 with TRBJ2-3, with 14 bases fitting TRBD2. The source material was PBMCs. CDR3 coding DNA: TGCGCCAGCAGCTTGGCGGGACTAGCGGGAGTCGATACGCAGTATTTT. This sequence encodes CASSLAGLAGVDTQYF. Looking up the rest from reference TRBV5-1 and TRBJ2-3 gives the full variable domain: KAGVTQTPRYLIKTRGQQVTLSCSPISGHRSVSWYQQTPGQGLQFLFEYFSETQRNKGNFPGRFSGRQFSNSRSEMNVSTLELGDSALYLCASSLAGLAGVDTQYFGPGTRLTVL.